The T cell receptor beta chain under discussion was sequenced for a study of OX40 agonist ivuxolimab in advanced cancers. Study details: A diagnosis of hepatocellular carcinoma, melanoma, renal cell or head and neck cancer was present in dose-escalation patients.

Clones were read by immunoSEQ multiplex PCR, and TCRdb kept only the in-frame ones, dropping some. Here the sample spans approximately 62,000 clones, over 75% being singletons. Patients with autoimmune history or systemic immunosuppression were excluded. General study findings and limits: Clonal expansion from baseline to week 6 occurred in both CD4+ and CD8+ T cells. Low normalized T-cell clonal expansion was additionally recorded for some nonresponders.

Of note for this clone: Its antigen is currently unknown. Within the sample, other DNA sequences also encode this same CDR3.

V was clipped by 6 bases and J by 2 bases; unmatched bases: 4. This CDR3 region has 15 residues. Germline V CDR1 and CDR2: LNHDA, SQIVND (reference sequence). The sample here was CD4+ or CD8+ T cells sorted from blood, taken in a trial of the OX40 agonist ivuxolimab. This chain joins TRBV19 and TRBJ2-7, with 13 bases fitting TRBD2. The sequence derives from an adult with an advanced solid tumor such as melanoma, head and neck, liver or kidney cancer. The CDR3 DNA reads as TGTGCCAGTAGGAGCGGACTAGCGGGAGCCTACGAGCAGTACTTC. Translating gives CASRSGLAGAYEQYF.